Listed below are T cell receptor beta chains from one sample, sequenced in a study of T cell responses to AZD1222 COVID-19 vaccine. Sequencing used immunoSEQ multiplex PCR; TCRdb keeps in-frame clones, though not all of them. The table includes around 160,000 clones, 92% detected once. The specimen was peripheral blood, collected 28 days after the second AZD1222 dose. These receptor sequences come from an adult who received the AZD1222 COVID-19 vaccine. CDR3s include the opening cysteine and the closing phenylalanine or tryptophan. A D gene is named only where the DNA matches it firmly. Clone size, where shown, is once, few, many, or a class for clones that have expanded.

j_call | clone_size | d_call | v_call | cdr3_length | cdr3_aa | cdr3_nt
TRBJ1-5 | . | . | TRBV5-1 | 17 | CASSLRWLLLSNQPQHF | TGCGCCAGCAGCTTGCGTTGGCTACTCCTTAGCAATCAGCCCCAGCATTTT
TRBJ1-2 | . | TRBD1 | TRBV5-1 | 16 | CASSPTPGTVNYGYTF | TGCGCCAGCAGCCCAACACCTGGGACAGTTAACTATGGCTACACCTTC
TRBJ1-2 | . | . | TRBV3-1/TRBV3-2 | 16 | CASSAPGTGSNYGYTF | TGTGCCAGCAGCGCTCCAGGCACGGGGTCAAACTATGGCTACACCTTC
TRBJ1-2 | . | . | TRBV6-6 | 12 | CASSGGPAGYTF | TGTGCCAGCAGTGGCGGCCCGGCTGGCTACACCTTC
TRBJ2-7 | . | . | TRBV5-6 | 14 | CASSQLAGAREQYF | TGTGCCAGCAGCCAGCTTGCGGGGGCCAGGGAGCAGTACTTC
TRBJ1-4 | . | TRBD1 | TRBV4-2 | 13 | CASGGQRNEKLFF | TGTGCCTCTGGGGGACAGAGAAATGAAAAACTGTTTTTT
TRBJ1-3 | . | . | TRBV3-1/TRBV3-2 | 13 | CASSQASGNTIYF | TGTGCCAGCAGCCAAGCTTCTGGAAACACCATATATTTT
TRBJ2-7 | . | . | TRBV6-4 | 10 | CASRGIEQYF | TGTGCCAGCAGGGGTATCGAGCAGTACTTC
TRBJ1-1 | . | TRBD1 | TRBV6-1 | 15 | CASSSIDRGRTEAFF | TGTGCCAGCAGTTCCATCGACAGGGGGCGGACTGAAGCTTTCTTT
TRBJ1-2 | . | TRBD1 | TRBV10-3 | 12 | CAIRDRGHGYTF | TGTGCCATCAGGGACAGGGGCCATGGCTACACCTTC
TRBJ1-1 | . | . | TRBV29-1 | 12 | CSVDRESTEAFF | TGCAGCGTTGACAGGGAAAGCACTGAAGCTTTCTTT
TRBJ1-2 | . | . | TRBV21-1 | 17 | CASSKALEAGHIYGYTF | TGTGCCAGCAGCAAAGCGCTAGAGGCAGGCCATATATATGGCTACACCTTC
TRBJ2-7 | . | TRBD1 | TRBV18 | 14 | CASSRQGALREQYF | TGTGCCAGCTCCCGACAGGGGGCCTTACGCGAGCAGTACTTC
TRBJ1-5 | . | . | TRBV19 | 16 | CASRDLQRYSNQPQHF | TGTGCCAGTAGGGACCTGCAGAGATATAGCAATCAGCCCCAGCATTTT
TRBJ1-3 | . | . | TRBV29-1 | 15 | CSVEGPEVSGNTIYF | TGCAGCGTTGAAGGCCCCGAAGTCTCTGGAAACACCATATATTTT
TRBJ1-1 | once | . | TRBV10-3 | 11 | CAISDLTEAFF | TGTGCCATCAGTGACTTGACCGAAGCTTTCTTT
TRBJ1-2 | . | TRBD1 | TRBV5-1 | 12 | CASSLTGVGYTF | TGCGCCAGCAGCTTGACAGGGGTTGGCTACACCTTC
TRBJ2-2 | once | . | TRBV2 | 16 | CASNSLGGWGTGELFF | TGTGCCAGCAACTCCCTCGGGGGCTGGGGCACCGGGGAGCTGTTTTTT
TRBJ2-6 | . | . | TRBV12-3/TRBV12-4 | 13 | CAIQGTGANVLTF | TGTGCCATCCAGGGTACTGGGGCCAACGTCCTGACTTTC
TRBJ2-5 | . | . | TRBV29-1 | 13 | CSVGQDAQETQYF | TGCAGCGTTGGCCAGGACGCACAAGAGACCCAGTACTTC
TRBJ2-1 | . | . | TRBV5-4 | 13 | CASSPDIYNEQFF | TGTGCCAGCAGTCCTGACATTTACAATGAGCAGTTCTTC
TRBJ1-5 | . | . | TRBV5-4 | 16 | CASSLRQPYSNQPQHF | TGTGCCAGCAGCTTGAGACAGCCCTATAGCAATCAGCCCCAGCATTTT
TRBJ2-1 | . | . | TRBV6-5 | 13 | CASGKQGYNEQFF | TGTGCCAGCGGAAAACAGGGCTACAATGAGCAGTTCTTC
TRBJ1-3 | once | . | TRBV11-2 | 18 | CASSLAGLSESSGNTIYF | TGTGCCAGCAGCTTAGCTGGGCTCAGTGAGAGCTCTGGAAACACCATATATTTT
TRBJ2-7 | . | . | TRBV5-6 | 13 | CASSLGRGDEQYF | TGTGCCAGCAGCTTGGGCAGGGGCGACGAGCAGTACTTC
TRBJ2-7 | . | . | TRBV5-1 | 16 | CASSSLPMESSYEQYF | TGCGCCAGCAGCTCGCTCCCCATGGAGAGCTCCTACGAGCAGTACTTC
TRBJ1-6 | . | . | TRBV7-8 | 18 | CASSLVGFRSSYNSPLHF | TGTGCCAGCAGCTTAGTGGGTTTCCGGAGCTCCTATAATTCACCCCTCCACTTT
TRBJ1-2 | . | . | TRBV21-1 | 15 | CASSPQDRQEDGYTF | TGTGCCAGCAGCCCCCAGGACAGGCAGGAGGATGGCTACACCTTC
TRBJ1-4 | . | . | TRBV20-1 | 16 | CSASYGGLVTNEKLFF | TGCAGTGCTAGTTATGGGGGGCTGGTAACTAATGAAAAACTGTTTTTT
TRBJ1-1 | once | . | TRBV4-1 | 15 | CASSPVRDSGTEAFF | TGCGCCAGCAGCCCAGTGAGGGACTCAGGCACTGAAGCTTTCTTT
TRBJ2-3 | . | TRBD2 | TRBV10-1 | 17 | CASSESIVGGLTDTQYF | TGCGCCAGCAGTGAGTCCATTGTGGGGGGGTTGACAGATACGCAGTATTTT
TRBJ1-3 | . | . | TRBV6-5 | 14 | CASSYIAGGNTIYF | TGTGCCAGCAGTTACATCGCCGGAGGGAACACCATATATTTT
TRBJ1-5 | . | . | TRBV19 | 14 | CASSVTVFNQPQHF | TGTGCCAGTAGTGTGACAGTTTTCAATCAGCCCCAGCATTTT
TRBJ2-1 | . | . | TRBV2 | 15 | CASSRGTPTYNEQFF | TGTGCCAGCAGTCGAGGGACTCCCACCTACAATGAGCAGTTCTTC
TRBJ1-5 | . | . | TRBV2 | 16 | CASSEQTHMGNQPQHF | TGTGCCAGCAGTGAACAGACACATATGGGCAATCAGCCCCAGCATTTT
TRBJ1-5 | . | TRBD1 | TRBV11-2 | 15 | CASSLGTGNNQPQHF | TGTGCCAGCAGCTTAGGGACAGGGAACAATCAGCCCCAGCATTTT
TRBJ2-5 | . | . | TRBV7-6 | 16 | CASSLVLGSIQETQYF | TGTGCCAGCAGCTTAGTTCTGGGCAGTATACAAGAGACCCAGTACTTC
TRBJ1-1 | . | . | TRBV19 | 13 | CASSITGNTEAFF | TGTGCCAGTAGTATAACTGGGAACACTGAAGCTTTCTTT
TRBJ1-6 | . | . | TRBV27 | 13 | CASRESYNSPLHF | TGTGCCAGCAGGGAAAGCTATAATTCACCCCTCCACTTT
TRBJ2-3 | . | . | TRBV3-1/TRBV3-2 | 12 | CASSSYGDTQYF | TGTGCCAGCAGTAGCTATGGGGATACGCAGTATTTT
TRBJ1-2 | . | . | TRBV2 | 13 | CASSRDHNYGYTF | TGTGCCAGCAGTCGAGATCATAACTATGGCTACACCTTC
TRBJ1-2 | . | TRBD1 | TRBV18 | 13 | CASSRDRPYGYTF | TGTGCCAGCTCACGGGACAGACCATATGGCTACACCTTC
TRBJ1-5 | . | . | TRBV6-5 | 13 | CASSTMTVQPQHF | TGTGCCAGCAGTACTATGACAGTTCAGCCCCAGCATTTT
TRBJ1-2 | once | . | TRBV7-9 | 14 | CASRTTGVARGYTF | TGTGCCAGCAGAACAACAGGAGTCGCTAGGGGCTACACCTTC
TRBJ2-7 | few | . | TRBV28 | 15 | CASSLEAREAHEQYF | TGTGCCAGCAGTTTAGAGGCCAGGGAGGCTCACGAGCAGTACTTC
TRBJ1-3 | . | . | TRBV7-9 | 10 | CASSGNTIYF | TGTGCCAGCTCAGGAAACACCATATATTTT
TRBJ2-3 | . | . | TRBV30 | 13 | CAWSGGVADTQYF | TGTGCCTGGAGTGGAGGGGTGGCAGATACGCAGTATTTT
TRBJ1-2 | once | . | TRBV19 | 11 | CASKTDYGYTF | TGTGCCAGTAAGACGGACTATGGCTACACCTTC
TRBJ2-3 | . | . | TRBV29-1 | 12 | CSVADSRPAQYF | TGCAGCGTCGCGGACAGTCGCCCTGCGCAGTATTTT
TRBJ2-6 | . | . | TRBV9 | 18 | CASSVVPGDEAGANVLTF | TGTGCCAGCAGCGTAGTGCCCGGGGACGAGGCTGGGGCCAACGTCCTGACTTTC
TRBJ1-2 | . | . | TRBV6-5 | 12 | CASTTGIYGYTF | TGTGCCAGTACTACCGGGATTTATGGCTACACCTTC
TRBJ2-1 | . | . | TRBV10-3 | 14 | CAISETQDHNEQFF | TGTGCCATCAGTGAGACTCAGGATCACAATGAGCAGTTCTTC